This passage covers 4 T cell receptor beta chains from one sample sequenced in a study of blood T cell repertoires in COVID-19. Only in-frame clones appear in the TCRdb table, and some are missing; sequencing was by immunoSEQ multiplex PCR. The sample carries more than 75,000 clones, roughly 82% recorded once. Sequenced input: peripheral blood. These receptor sequences come from a man aged 55 to 70 with acute or convalescent COVID-19.

V and J are TRBV5-4 and TRBJ1-3; TRBD1 matches 7 bases. CDR3 length equals 16 residues. J lost 4 bases, V lost 0 bases, and 7 bases had no gene match. CDR1 is SGHNT, CDR2 YYREEE, per germline (reference sequence). The CDR3 reads CASSLAGTVLGNTIYF. Here the CDR3 DNA reads TGTGCCAGCAGCTTGGCTGGGACAGTCCTGGGAAACACCATATATTTT.

The rearrangement links TRBV21-1 to TRBJ1-1; the D call of TRBD1 is as the table states it, not checked on the DNA. TRBV21-1 is described as a pseudogene. CDR3 length equals 13 residues. The CDR3: CASSPTLNTEAFF. CDR3 DNA: TGTGCCAGCAGCCCCACATTGAACACTGAAGCTTTCTTT.

This clone was detected only once. V is TRBV27 and J is TRBJ1-1; D unclear. The germline V and J ends were trimmed by 1 base and 2 bases, with 5 bases remaining between them. Germline V gene lookup returns CDR1 MNHEY and CDR2 SMNVEV (reference sequence). CDR3 length: 13 amino acids. The CDR3 spells CASSLFVNTEAFF. The CDR3, as DNA: TGTGCCAGCAGTTTATTCGTAAACACTGAAGCTTTCTTT.

With respect to this clone: The sample has other DNA sequences that encode this CDR3 too. V usage is TRBV19 and J usage is TRBJ1-4; D is unclear. The CDR3 has 12 residues. The germline V and J ends were trimmed by 3 bases and 7 bases, with 6 bases remaining between them. Looked up from germline, CDR1 is LNHDA and CDR2 is SQIVND (reference sequence). In DNA, the CDR3 is TGTGCCAGTAGTATTCGAGGTGAAAAACTGTTTTTT. Amino acid sequence: CASSIRGEKLFF. Using reference TRBV19 and TRBJ1-4 for the parts outside the CDR3, the full variable domain is DGGITQSPKYLFRKEGQNVTLSCEQNLNHDAMYWYRQDPGQGLRLIYYSQIVNDFQKGDIAEGYSVSREKKESFPLTVTSAQKNPTAFYLCASSIRGEKLFFGSGTQLSVL.